This T cell receptor beta chain stems from a study of siplizumab effects on memory and regulatory T cells. Germline CDR1 reads SGHVS; CDR2 reads FQNEAQ. The length of the CDR3 is 14 residues. V was shortened by 0 bases and J by 11 bases, with 14 bases between the two germline ends. The repertoire was sequenced with immunoSEQ multiplex PCR; TCRdb's copy has only in-frame clones and lacks some. The data contain approximately 94,000 clones, more than 90% of them singletons. The sequence was obtained from a human donor in good health. The chain joins TRBV7-8 to TRBJ1-5; a weak D match, TRBD1 (5 bases). Sequenced sample: CD4+ T cells sorted from blood. The CDR3 DNA sequence: TGTGCCAGCAGCTTAGCGCCGGGTCCCAGGGCCCAGCATTTT. It yields the protein CASSLAPGPRAQHF. Complete variable domain (other parts from reference TRBV7-8 and TRBJ1-5): GAGVSQSPRYKVAKRGQDVALRCDPISGHVSLFWYQQALGQGPEFLTYFQNEAQLDKSGLPSDRFFAERPEGSVSTLKIQRTQQEDSAVYLCASSLAPGPRAQHFGDGTRLSIL.